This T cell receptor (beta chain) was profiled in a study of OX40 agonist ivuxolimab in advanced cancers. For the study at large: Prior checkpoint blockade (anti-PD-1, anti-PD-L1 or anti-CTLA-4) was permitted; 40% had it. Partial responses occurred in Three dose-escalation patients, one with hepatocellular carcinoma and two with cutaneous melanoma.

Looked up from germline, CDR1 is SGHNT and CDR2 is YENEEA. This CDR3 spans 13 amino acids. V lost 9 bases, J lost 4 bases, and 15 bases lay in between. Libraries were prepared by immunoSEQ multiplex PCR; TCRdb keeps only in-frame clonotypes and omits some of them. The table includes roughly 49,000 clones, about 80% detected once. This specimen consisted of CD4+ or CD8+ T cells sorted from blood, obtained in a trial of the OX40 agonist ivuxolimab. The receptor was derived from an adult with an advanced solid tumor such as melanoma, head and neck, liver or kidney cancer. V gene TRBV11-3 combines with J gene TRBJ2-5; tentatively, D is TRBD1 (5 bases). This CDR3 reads CASSPGLSETQYF. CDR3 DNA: TGTGCCAGTTCCCCAGGGTTATCAGAGACCCAGTACTTC.